This TCR beta chain was profiled in a study of Ad26.COV2.S vaccination and SARS-CoV-2 variants. At the level of the study: Donor allocation was to the COV1001 Ad26.COV2.S trial arm. Ad26.COV2.S given intramuscularly, once or twice 56 days apart.

As for this clone: Its cognate antigen is unknown.

Documented treatment: about 20 received Ad26.COV2.S at low or high dose, single or two shots; several received placebo; per-sample allocation not given. Day 63 after the first injection of vaccine or placebo was the sampling time. Study outcomes and limitations: Spike-specific TCR breadth ran higher among vaccine recipients than placebo recipients.

Sequencing used immunoSEQ multiplex PCR; TCRdb keeps in-frame clones, though not all of them. Of some 520,000 clones in the sample, around nine tenths are singletons; the top ten hold roughly 13%. Sequencing used peripheral blood, obtained in a trial of Ad26.COV2.S vaccine versus placebo. The clonotype was recovered from a person aged 18-60 years who received the Ad26.COV2.S COVID-19 vaccine or a placebo.

CDR3 DNA sequence: TGTGCCAGCAGTGCGACAGAGGGCACTGAAGCTTTCTTT. Translation: CASSATEGTEAFF. The V gene is TRBV9, the J gene TRBJ1-1; D is possibly TRBD1 (5 bases). The CDR3 consists of 13 residues. Germline CDR1 SGDLS, CDR2 YYNGEE. Trimming stripped 5 bases from V and 4 bases from J, with 12 bases between.